The 25 T cell receptor beta chains presented below share a single source sample, sequenced in a study of T cell repertoires in cytomegalovirus infection (dated by TCRdb to between 2018 and 2021). These receptors have no known antigen. Explained via the paper, the treatment or condition label denotes: in vitro stimulation with specific CMV peptide epitopes to enrich CMV-specific T cells. The listed sequencing device is Illumina HiSeq 1500. TCRdb applied fastp at Q25 and MiXCR to the public reads, then kept only in-frame beta chains. Each CDR3 protein appears once, grouped with its most common genes and DNA. The sample yields a few hundred thousand distinct CDR3 sequences; over 35% were counted once. The ten largest clonotypes hold more than 40% of the sample. The sequencing used cultured PBMCs, collected from culture after CMV antigen stimulation. The receptors stem from a human donor in good health (CMV status not recorded). Some clones in this sample may be carry-over from other donors' samples.

The chain carries TRBV4-2 and TRBJ1-1; 9 nucleotides agree with TRBD1. V was clipped by 1 base and J by 5 bases; unmatched bases: 5. The CDR3 length is 15 residues. CDR1 and CDR2 from the germline V gene are LGHNA and YNFKEQ. The CDR3 sequence is CASSQARQGETEAFF. The CDR3 DNA is TGTGCCAGCAGCCAAGCGCGACAGGGGGAAACTGAAGCTTTCTTT.

The chain combines TRBV19 with TRBJ2-7; 9 nucleotides agree with TRBD2. The trim removed 5 bases at V and 2 bases at J, leaving 10 bases unmatched. The CDR3 is 16 amino acids. Germline V gene data show CDR1 as LNHDA and CDR2 as SQIVND (reference sequence). CDR3 DNA: TGTGCCAGTAGTGCAATTAGCGGGAGCTCAACCTACGAGCAGTACTTC. Translated, it gives CASSAISGSSTYEQYF.

The J gene is TRBJ1-1, the V gene TRBV2; TRBD1 is a possible D gene (5 bases). V was clipped by 7 bases and J by 6 bases, with 18 bases between them. CDR3 size: 14 residues. The germline gives CDR1 SNHLY, CDR2 FYNNEI. In DNA, the CDR3 is TGTGCCAGCAAGGTTATCCGCGGGACGCCTGAAGCTTTCTTT. It yields the protein CASKVIRGTPEAFF.

The V gene is TRBV7-2, the J gene TRBJ2-3; the D is unclear. Deletions cut 3 bases from V and 2 bases from J, with 9 bases between. The CDR3 runs 14 residues. Germline assignment: CDR1 SGHTA and CDR2 FQGNSA. The CDR3 sequence: CASSFRSYTDTQYF. The CDR3 bases are TGTGCCAGCAGCTTCAGGAGCTACACAGATACGCAGTATTTT.

The rearrangement joins TRBV27 to TRBJ1-2; a weak D match, TRBD1 (5 bases). Germline V gives CDR1 MNHEY, CDR2 SMNVEV (reference sequence). The CDR3 spans 15 residues. V lost 11 bases and J 6 bases, leaving 25 bases between the germline ends. The CDR3 protein is CACGLAPGGGDGYTF. The CDR3 DNA sequence: TGTGCCTGCGGACTCGCCCCCGGGGGGGGAGATGGCTACACCTTC.

This CDR3 reads CASSLGLAGGHQETQYF. In DNA form, the CDR3 reads TGTGCCAGCAGCTTAGGTCTAGCGGGAGGGCACCAAGAGACCCAGTACTTC. The chain employs TRBV7-2 and TRBJ2-5; 12 bases agree with TRBD2. Germline CDR1 and CDR2: SGHTA and FQGNSA. With 1 base clipped from V and 0 bases from J, the junction kept 3 bases outside the gene matches. The CDR3 contains 17 residues.

This clonotype was seen only a few times. V is TRBV7-8 and J is TRBJ2-1, with 8 nucleotides matching TRBD2. The CDR3 length is 16 residues. V shed 4 bases and J 7 bases; nucleotides not matched to a gene: 12. CDR1 and CDR2 (germline): SGHVS, FQNEAQ. CDR3 sequence reads: CASSSPGTSTKNEQFF. CDR3 bases: TGTGCCAGCAGCTCCCCCGGGACTAGTACTAAAAATGAGCAGTTCTTC.

This clonotype has only a few counts. The V and J genes are TRBV27 and TRBJ1-1; the D gene is possibly TRBD1 (5 bases). Trimming pared 2 bases from V and 11 bases from J, leaving 15 bases between. CDR1 and CDR2 (germline): MNHEY, SMNVEV (reference sequence). The CDR3 runs to 13 residues. In nucleotides, the CDR3 is TGTGCCAGCAGTTTAATTAAGGGACGATCGGCTTTCTTT. It specifies CASSLIKGRSAFF.

This clonotype has just one count. The chain carries TRBV19 and TRBJ2-1; D is perhaps TRBD1 (6 bases). The V end was cut by 4 bases, the J end by 7 bases, with 14 bases between. The CDR3 spans 14 residues. Germline CDR1 LNHDA, CDR2 SQIVND (reference sequence). CDR3 sequence: CASSKLNRANEQFF. The CDR3 region has the DNA TGTGCCAGTAGTAAACTGAACAGGGCTAATGAGCAGTTCTTC.

V usage is TRBV6-2 or TRBV6-3 and J usage is TRBJ1-5; D gene ambiguous. Trimming stripped 8 bases from V and 6 bases from J, with 14 bases between. This CDR3 has 13 amino acids. Germline assignment: CDR1 MNHEY and CDR2 SVGEGT. The CDR3 sequence: CASSQAPVQPQHF. The CDR3 coding sequence is TGTGCCAGCTCTCAAGCCCCCGTTCAGCCCCAGCATTTT.

This clonotype was seen only a few times. This rearrangement joins TRBV12-3 or TRBV12-4 to TRBJ1-5; D ambiguous. The CDR3 runs to 15 residues. V lost 3 bases to trimming and J lost 3 bases, with 12 bases between them. CDR3 sequence: CASSLAQELNQPQHF. The DNA of the CDR3 is TGTGCCAGCAGTTTGGCGCAGGAGCTCAATCAGCCCCAGCATTTT.

The CDR3 nucleotides read TGTGCCAGCAGTTTCCGGACAGGGGCGGTTCAGAACACTGAAGCTTTCTTT. This encodes CASSFRTGAVQNTEAFF. The chain combines TRBV27 with TRBJ1-1; the match to TRBD1 covers 9 bases. Germline V gene data show CDR1 as MNHEY and CDR2 as SMNVEV (reference sequence). The CDR3 extends over 17 amino acids. Losses at the gene ends were 3 bases for V and 1 base for J; bases not matched to a gene: 9.

This rearrangement joins TRBV19 to TRBJ1-3; TRBD1 is a possible D gene (5 bases). This CDR3 contains 14 residues. Per germline, CDR1 LNHDA and CDR2 SQIVND (reference sequence). Trimming removed 10 bases from V and 0 bases from J, with 13 bases in between. For the CDR3, the DNA is TGTGCCACTGGGGGACGGATCTCTGGAAACACCATATATTTT. It codes for CATGGRISGNTIYF.

This clonotype has only a few counts. The V call is TRBV12-3 or TRBV12-4, the J call TRBJ1-5, with D maybe TRBD1 (5 bases). The CDR3 is 17 amino acids. V dropped 4 bases and J dropped 7 bases, with 23 bases sitting between them. CDR3: CASSSLGVGGSAQPQHF. The CDR3 DNA reads TGTGCCAGCAGTTCTTTGGGGGTCGGCGGCTCAGCCCAGCCCCAGCATTTT.

The chain has TRBV6-2 or TRBV6-3 and TRBJ2-5, with 14 bases aligning to TRBD2. V gave up 6 bases and J gave up 6 bases; unmatched junction bases: 6. CDR1 is MNHEY and CDR2 is SVGEGT in the germline V gene. The CDR3 loop spans 15 amino acids. CDR3 in amino acids: CASSRGLAGVQTQYF. In nucleotides, the CDR3 is TGTGCCAGCAGCCGGGGACTAGCGGGAGTGCAGACCCAGTACTTC.

The V call is TRBV29-1, the J call TRBJ2-1, with 10 bases lining up with TRBD1. Germline V lookup: CDR1 SQVTM, CDR2 ANQGSEA. V lost 2 bases to trimming and J lost 7 bases; unmatched junction nucleotides: 11. The CDR3 sequence is 16 residues long. In DNA, the CDR3 is TGCAGCGTTGAATTGTGGACAGGGGGGCTCCGGAATGAGCAGTTCTTC. Its protein is CSVELWTGGLRNEQFF.

V gene TRBV7-2 combines with J gene TRBJ2-7; D tentatively reads TRBD1 or TRBD2 (5 bases each). The CDR3 is made up of 14 amino acids. Germline V gene sequence: CDR1 SGHTA, CDR2 FQGNSA. The germline V and J ends were trimmed by 3 bases and 4 bases, with 13 bases remaining between them. CDR3 region: CASSFHGGVYEQYF. The DNA for the CDR3 is TGTGCCAGCAGCTTTCATGGGGGAGTTTACGAGCAGTACTTC.

This clonotype was counted once. The chain links TRBV12-3 or TRBV12-4 to TRBJ1-2; weak D call: TRBD1 (5 bases). V was pared by 6 bases and J by 5 bases, with 16 bases between. The CDR3 is made up of 14 amino acids. As DNA, the CDR3 is TGTGCCAGCAGGTCCGAAGGGACCGCGTATGGCTACACCTTC. As protein: CASRSEGTAYGYTF.

This chain joins TRBV19 and TRBJ2-7; 8 bases line up with TRBD2. The CDR3 runs to 14 residues. V gave up 3 bases and J gave up 4 bases; unmatched junction bases: 5. In germline, CDR1 is LNHDA, CDR2 SQIVND (reference sequence). CDR3 region: CASSIGQRGYEQYF. In nucleotides, the CDR3 is TGTGCCAGTAGTATCGGACAGCGGGGGTACGAGCAGTACTTC. Variable domain in full (rest from reference TRBV19 and TRBJ2-7): DGGITQSPKYLFRKEGQNVTLSCEQNLNHDAMYWYRQDPGQGLRLIYYSQIVNDFQKGDIAEGYSVSREKKESFPLTVTSAQKNPTAFYLCASSIGQRGYEQYFGPGTRLTVT.

In its sample, this clonotype was seen a few times. The chain joins TRBV7-2 to TRBJ1-6; no firm D call. The V end lost 5 bases, the J end lost 9 bases, and 11 bases lay between the germline ends. The CDR3 loop spans 13 amino acids. CDR1 SGHTA and CDR2 FQGNSA come from the germline V gene. The CDR3 sequence: CASSQRTGSPLHF. The CDR3 coding sequence is TGTGCCAGCAGCCAACGGACCGGTTCACCCCTCCACTTT.

This clonotype was counted once. The CDR3 spells CASSLGVGALSSYNEQFF. The CDR3 region has the DNA TGCGCCAGCAGCTTGGGGGTTGGGGCTCTGAGCTCCTACAATGAGCAGTTCTTC. This chain uses TRBV5-1 with TRBJ2-1; weak D call: TRBD1 (5 bases). In germline, CDR1 is SGHRS, CDR2 YFSETQ. The CDR3 spans 18 residues. Trimming took 0 bases from V and 0 from J, leaving 16 bases between them.

The V gene is TRBV6-8, the J gene TRBJ2-1; D might be TRBD2 (6 bases). This CDR3 is 13 amino acids long. V lost 8 bases, J lost 9 bases, and 17 bases lay in between. The germline CDR1 and CDR2 sequences are MNHGY and SAAAGT. As DNA, the CDR3 is TGTGCCAGCGGGCGGGGCGGGGCGGGTGAGCAGTTCTTC. Residues: CASGRGGAGEQFF.

As for this clonotype: The junction shows a germline mismatch at one end, possibly a read error. Here the CDR3 reads CASSPVAWAFGNQPQHF. DNA for the CDR3: TGCGCCAGCTCACCTGTCGCGTGGGCTTTCGGCAATCAGCCCCAGCATTTT. The V call is TRBV18, the J call TRBJ1-5; unclear D gene. Germline V gene sequence: CDR1 KGHSH, CDR2 LQKENI. This CDR3 is 17 amino acids long.

This chain joins TRBV4-2 and TRBJ2-2; D possibly corresponds to TRBD1 (6 bases). The CDR3 extends over 15 amino acids. The germline CDR1 and CDR2 sequences are LGHNA and YNFKEQ. The V and J ends lost 2 bases and 2 bases respectively, with 9 bases between them. Here the CDR3 DNA reads TGTGCCAGCAGCCAATACAGGGCAAACACCGGGGAGCTGTTTTTT. As protein: CASSQYRANTGELFF.

This chain connects TRBV10-3 to TRBJ2-1; possible D gene TRBD1, 6 bases. Germline values: CDR1 ENHRY, CDR2 SYGVKD. The CDR3 covers 16 residues. V was pared by 2 bases and J by 7 bases, with 18 bases between. The DNA for the CDR3 is TGTGCCATCAGTGAGCCTCATTCTTGGGGGCAGAATGAGCAGTTCTTC. The encoded protein is CAISEPHSWGQNEQFF.